This T cell receptor (beta chain) was captured by sequencing in a study of blood T cell repertoires in COVID-19. Study details: Both acute and convalescent COVID-19 samples were obtained from the United States, Italy and Spain. T cells, B-cell-depleted T cells, or PBMCs supplied cDNA or gDNA.

The data were produced by immunoSEQ multiplex PCR, yet TCRdb's version contains in-frame clones alone and is incomplete. The top ten clones hold 3.5% to 5.5% of a sample with 130,000 to 150,000 clones, more than 75% of them seen once. The ends were cut back, 3 bases at V and 4 bases at J, with 10 bases in the middle. The CDR3 consists of 15 residues. The V gene's germline CDR1 is MNHNS and CDR2 SASEGT. This clone was observed a single time. This sequence originates from a woman in her thirties or forties with acute or convalescent COVID-19. The sequencing sample was made of peripheral blood. The rearrangement uses TRBV6-1 and TRBJ1-6; D possibly corresponds to TRBD1 (6 bases). CDR3 nucleotides: TGTGCCAGCAGTGAGTGGACAGAGTATAATTCACCCCTCCACTTT. It specifies CASSEWTEYNSPLHF.